A single sample is the source of the 16 T cell receptor beta chains below, sequenced in a study of cytomegalovirus exposure and HLA in healthy donors (TCRdb year 2017). The protocol used for the library was the immunoSEQ multiplex PCR assay. For the multiplex PCR, a mixture combining 60 forward primers for TCR Vbeta segments and 13 reverse primers for TCR Jbeta segments was used. TCRdb carries this immuneACCESS record with in-frame sequences only. Its versions omit some clonotypes, under half of them owing to an unresolved V gene in the studies checked, with the rest unexplained. The sample table holds over 100,000 clones. Roughly 1.7% of the sample is taken by the ten largest. Sequences were obtained from PBMCs. The receptor set was obtained from a man aged 18 to 35 in good health and CMV-seronegative.

The V gene is TRBV28, the J gene TRBJ1-1; 7 bases align to TRBD1. Germline V gene data show CDR1 as MDHEN and CDR2 as SYDVKM. The CDR3 runs to 13 residues. V was clipped by 8 bases and J by 0 bases; unmatched bases: 3. The CDR3 protein is CASEGQMNTEAFF. Here the CDR3 DNA reads TGTGCCAGCGAGGGACAGATGAACACTGAAGCTTTCTTT. The full variable domain, in which reference TRBV28 and TRBJ1-1 provide the parts outside the CDR3, is DVKVTQSSRYLVKRTGEKVFLECVQDMDHENMFWYRQDPGLGLRLIYFSYDVKMKEKGDIPEGYSVSREKKERFSLILESASTNQTSMYLCASEGQMNTEAFFGQGTRLTVV.

J is TRBJ2-4 and V is TRBV27; 7 bases fit TRBD1. Germline V CDR1 and CDR2: MNHEY, SMNVEV (reference sequence). This CDR3 is 16 amino acids long. V was pared by 7 bases and J by 0 bases, with 9 bases of the junction left unmatched. Here the CDR3 DNA reads TGTGCCAGCACCGACACAGGGGAAGGAGCCAAAAACATTCAGTACTTC. The encoded protein is CASTDTGEGAKNIQYF.

The chain's CDR3 is CASSPGQATINYGYTF. CDR3 nucleotides: TGCGCCAGCAGCCCGGGACAGGCGACGATTAACTATGGCTACACCTTC. This rearrangement joins TRBV4-3 to TRBJ1-2, with 8 positions matching TRBD1. This CDR3 region has 16 residues. Unmatched junction bases numbered 8, after V lost 4 bases and J lost 1 base. Germline CDR1 and CDR2: LGHNA and YSLEER.

V and J are TRBV19 and TRBJ1-5, with TRBD1 as a possible D gene (6 bases). The germline CDR1 and CDR2 sequences are LNHDA and SQIVND (reference sequence). The CDR3 runs to 15 residues. The CDR3 region is CAGGHRGDSNQPQHF. The CDR3 nucleotides are TGTGCGGGGGGACACCGGGGGGATAGCAATCAGCCCCAGCATTTT.

J is TRBJ2-1 and V is TRBV6-5, with 8 nucleotides matching TRBD1. Germline assignment: CDR1 MNHEY and CDR2 SVGAGI. V dropped 2 bases and J dropped 6; count of bases not matched to a gene: 9. The CDR3 covers 16 residues. CDR3 region: CASSYSRGQARNEQFF. In nucleotides, the CDR3 is TGTGCCAGCAGTTACAGTCGGGGACAGGCCCGCAATGAGCAGTTCTTC.

CDR3 region: CASSVGSGANEQFF. As DNA, the CDR3 is TGTGCCAGCAGCGTAGGATCGGGAGCCAATGAGCAGTTCTTC. The genes are TRBV9 and TRBJ2-1; D perhaps matches TRBD2 (6 bases). V dropped 0 bases and J dropped 6 bases, with 10 bases sitting between them. Germline V gene lookup returns CDR1 SGDLS and CDR2 YYNGEE. CDR3 length: 14 amino acids.

The chain uses TRBV28 and TRBJ1-1, with 8 bases matching TRBD1. Germline CDR1 MDHEN, CDR2 SYDVKM. Trimming removed 8 bases from V and 11 bases from J; junction bases left unmatched: 13. This CDR3 is built from 13 residues. As DNA, the CDR3 is TGTGCCAGCGGAGTGGCCCAGGGGGCGCGTGCTTTCTTT. It specifies CASGVAQGARAFF.

The chain carries TRBV4-3 and TRBJ2-7; 7 bases are a match to TRBD1. Trimming removed 3 bases from V and 3 bases from J; junction bases left unmatched: 2. The CDR3 loop spans 13 amino acids. Germline V gives CDR1 LGHNA, CDR2 YSLEER. This chain's CDR3 is CASSHRDSYEQYF. DNA for the CDR3: TGCGCCAGCAGCCACCGGGACAGCTACGAGCAGTACTTC.

This CDR3 reads CASSKGQANIQYF. The CDR3 DNA is TGTGCCAGCAGCAAAGGACAGGCAAACATTCAGTACTTC. The V call is TRBV5-4, the J call TRBJ2-4; 7 positions agree with TRBD1. Germline CDR1 SGHNT, CDR2 YYREEE (reference sequence). The CDR3 contains 13 residues. After removal of 4 bases from V and 6 bases from J, the junction contained 4 bases not matched to a gene.

The V and J genes are TRBV11-2 and TRBJ2-7, with 8 bases lining up with TRBD1. Germline CDR1 is SGHAT and CDR2 is FQNNGV. The CDR3 sequence is 14 residues long. The J segment lost 1 base and the V segment lost 1 base, leaving 0 bases of the junction unmatched. The CDR3 DNA sequence: TGTGCCAGCAGCTTAGGGACAGGGTCCTACGAGCAGTACTTC. Residues: CASSLGTGSYEQYF.

The V gene is TRBV28, the J gene TRBJ1-3, with no clear D. Trimming took off 6 bases at V and 0 bases at J, with 3 bases between the two ends. The CDR3 runs to 12 residues. Germline V gene sequence: CDR1 MDHEN, CDR2 SYDVKM. The CDR3 DNA reads as TGTGCCAGCAGCCGCTCTGGAAACACCATATATTTT. Translation: CASSRSGNTIYF.

The chain employs TRBV29-1 and TRBJ2-5; 9 bases map to TRBD1. The CDR3 contains 12 residues. V shed 8 bases and J 7 bases; nucleotides not matched to a gene: 8. Looked up from germline, CDR1 is SQVTM and CDR2 is ANQGSEA. DNA for the CDR3: TGCAGCTCTGGACAGGGGTCGGGGACCCAGTACTTC. Protein sequence: CSSGQGSGTQYF.

The chain recombines TRBV28 with TRBJ1-1; TRBD1 matches at 7 bases. This CDR3 comprises 14 residues. Germline V gene sequence: CDR1 MDHEN, CDR2 SYDVKM. With V trimmed by 5 bases and J by 6 bases, 9 bases remained unmatched. The CDR3 coding sequence is TGTGCCAGCAGTCGAGGGACAGATCTACCTGAAGCTTTCTTT. Encoded protein: CASSRGTDLPEAFF.

This chain joins TRBV6-1 and TRBJ2-2; the D gene is possibly TRBD1 (5 bases). The CDR3 sequence is 14 residues long. Germline CDR1 reads MNHNS; CDR2 reads SASEGT. V was pared by 4 bases and J by 3 bases, with 9 bases between. CDR3 amino acids: CASSGDRDTGELFF. CDR3 nucleotides: TGTGCCAGCAGTGGCGACAGAGACACCGGGGAGCTGTTTTTT.

The rearrangement joins TRBV19 to TRBJ2-3; weak D call: TRBD1 (5 bases). Germline V gene lookup returns CDR1 LNHDA and CDR2 SQIVND (reference sequence). The V end was cut by 7 bases, the J end by 4 bases, with 15 bases between. The CDR3 loop spans 14 amino acids. The CDR3 protein is CASNQGRISDTQYF. The CDR3 coding sequence is TGTGCCAGTAATCAGGGTAGGATCTCAGATACGCAGTATTTT.

The chain combines TRBV5-6 with TRBJ1-2; 8 positions agree with TRBD1. The CDR3 runs to 15 residues. Germline CDR1 reads SGHDT; CDR2 reads YYEEEE. The V and J ends lost 4 bases and 4 bases, in that order; junction bases with no gene match: 9. CDR3 coding DNA: TGTGCCAGCAGCGTCACAGGGGGGGGAGTCTATGGCTACACCTTC. The encoded protein is CASSVTGGGVYGYTF.